The 2 T cell receptor beta chains reported below all come from one sample, sequenced in a study of blood T cells in healthy people across ages. Primed by a sample-barcoded 5' primer and a J-beta primer mix, a second PCR proceeded for about 6 to 12 cycles. TCRdb analysed the 5' RACE reads with MiXCR anew, one entry per CDR3 protein. The sample contains nearly 1 million distinct CDR3 sequences, roughly 47% of which appear only once. Sequences were obtained from blood. These TCRs come from a woman aged 55-70 years in good health.

V gene TRBV28 combines with J gene TRBJ2-4; TRBD1 matches 9 bases. The last part of the DNA fits TRBJ2-7 better; the J call may be wrong. CDR1 and CDR2 from the germline V gene are MDHEN and SYDVKM. The CDR3 runs 14 residues. The CDR3 DNA sequence: TGTGCCAGCAACCGGGACAGGGCACCCTACGAGCAGTACTTC. As protein: CASNRDRAPYEQYF.

The chain is built from TRBV20-1 and TRBJ2-3; D is unclear. This CDR3 contains 12 residues. Germline CDR1 is DFQATT and CDR2 is SNEGSKA (reference sequence). V lost 6 bases, J lost 11 bases, and 18 bases lay in between. The CDR3 here is CSAARLSPVQYF. The DNA for the CDR3 is TGCAGTGCGGCACGACTTAGCCCGGTGCAGTATTTT.